This T cell receptor beta chain was obtained from a study of blood T cells in healthy people across ages. A second about 7 to 12 cycle PCR used barcoded and J-beta primers. TCRdb recomputed calls from the 5' RACE reads with MiXCR, one row per CDR3 protein. Among 1.8 million or so distinct CDR3 sequences, about 39% were seen once, and the ten largest hold under 25%. V trimming: 3 bases; J trimming: 1 base; junction bases outside the gene matches: 3. CDR3 length: 14 amino acids. The germline V gene has CDR1 DFQATT and CDR2 SNEGSKA (reference sequence). The sequencing sample was made of blood. The chain employs TRBV20-1 and TRBJ2-3; TRBD2 agrees at 8 bases. This TCR derives from a human donor in good health. The CDR3 DNA follows: TGCAGTGCTAGCCCAGCGGGGGGCACAGATACGCAGTATTTT. It specifies CSASPAGGTDTQYF.